This T cell receptor beta chain was sequenced during a study of T-cell reconstitution after alpha-beta-depleted transplantation in children (dated by TCRdb to the mid-2010s). In terms of the full investigation: T-cell immune reconstitution after TCRalphabeta/CD19-depleted allogeneic hematopoietic cell transplantation in children was quantitatively tracked in the study by means of TCR repertoire profiling.

The CDR3 runs 19 residues from the cysteine to the phenylalanine. Only the CDR3 region is kept as DNA, spanning 57 bases read in frame from base 1. V gives up 2 bases and J gives up 2 bases, and the segment between their germline ends measures 22 bases. Via the germline V gene (reference sequence), CDR1 is SGHAT and CDR2 FQDESV. Preparation of the library involved PCR. Sequencing was performed on an Illumina HiSeq 2500. To normalize quantification of the TCRbeta repertoire, the TCR libraries were built with molecular barcoding that relied on unique molecular identifiers. Through fastp at Q25 and MiXCR, TCRdb rebuilt clones from the public reads, retaining in-frame beta chains. Every entry covers one CDR3 protein and lists the most common genes and DNA from its rows. Across this sample there are about 540,000 distinct CDR3 sequences, with about a sixth seen only once. Jointly, the top ten make up roughly 3.3% of the sample.

Concerning this clonotype: Its antigen is unknown. Qualities for individual bases were not recorded, and no much larger clone is one base off.

The chain links TRBV11-1 with TRBJ2-1, with the D call perhaps TRBD1 or TRBD2, as 5 bases match in each case. The material sequenced was PBMCs from the stem cell graft donor, taken from the stem cell graft. This receptor was taken from a human donor who donated a stem cell graft to a child with acute lymphoblastic leukemia. Here the CDR3 is given as CASSLRTFWGAFPYNEQFF. At the DNA level, the sequence is TGTGCCAGCAGCTTACGGACTTTCTGGGGCGCTTTCCCCTACAATGAGCAGTTCTTC.